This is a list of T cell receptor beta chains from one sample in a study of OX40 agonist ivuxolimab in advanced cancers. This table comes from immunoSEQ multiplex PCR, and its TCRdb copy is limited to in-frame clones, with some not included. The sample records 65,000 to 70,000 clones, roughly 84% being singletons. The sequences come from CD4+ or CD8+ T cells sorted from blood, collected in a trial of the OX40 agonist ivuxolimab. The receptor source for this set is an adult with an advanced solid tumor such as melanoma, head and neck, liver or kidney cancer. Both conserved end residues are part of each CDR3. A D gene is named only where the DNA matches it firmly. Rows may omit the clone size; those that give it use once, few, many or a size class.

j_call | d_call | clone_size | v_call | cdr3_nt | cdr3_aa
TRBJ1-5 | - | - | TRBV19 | TGTGCCAGTAGTATTTTTCAAATCGGGAGCAATCAGCCCCAGCATTTT | CASSIFQIGSNQPQHF
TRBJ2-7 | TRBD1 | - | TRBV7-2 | TGTGCCAGCAGCTTTTCCCGGGACAGGGCTTACGAGCAGTACTTC | CASSFSRDRAYEQYF
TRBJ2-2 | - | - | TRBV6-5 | TGTGCCAGCAGTTACGTAAGGACCGGGGAGCTGTTTTTT | CASSYVRTGELFF
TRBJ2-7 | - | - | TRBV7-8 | TGTGCCAGCAGCCAGGGGACCCGGGGGGTCTACGAGCAGTACTTC | CASSQGTRGVYEQYF
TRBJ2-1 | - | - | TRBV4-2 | TGTGCCAGCAGCCAAGATATTTGGACGCCGGGGGATGAGCAGTTCTTC | CASSQDIWTPGDEQFF
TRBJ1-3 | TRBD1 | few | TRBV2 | TGTGCCAGCAGTGGCGGCGCGACAGGGTCTGGAAACACCATATATTTT | CASSGGATGSGNTIYF
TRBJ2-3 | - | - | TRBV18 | TGTGCCAGCTCACCACTCTCAGGAGCGGAGGTCACAGATACGCAGTATTTT | CASSPLSGAEVTDTQYF
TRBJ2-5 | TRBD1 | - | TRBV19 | TGTGCCAGTAGTATCTCCCGGGACAGAGAGACCCAGTACTTC | CASSISRDRETQYF
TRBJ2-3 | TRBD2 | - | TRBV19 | TGTGCCAGTAGTATCCCCCGGGGGGGCAATACAGATACGCAGTATTTT | CASSIPRGGNTDTQYF
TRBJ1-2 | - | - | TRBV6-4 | TGTGCCAGCAGCCCATCTGGGGGCCATGGCTACACCTTC | CASSPSGGHGYTF
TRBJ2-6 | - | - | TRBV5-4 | TGTGCCAGCAGCCGACCGGGGGCTGGGGCCAACGTCCTGACTTTC | CASSRPGAGANVLTF
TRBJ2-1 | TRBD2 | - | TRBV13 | TGTGCCAGCAGTCCTGGCCGGGGCGGGGGATACAATGAGCAGTTCTTC | CASSPGRGGGYNEQFF
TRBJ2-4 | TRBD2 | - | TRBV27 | TGTGCCAGCAGTTTGACGGCGGGGGGGTTGGCCAAAAACATTCAGTACTTC | CASSLTAGGLAKNIQYF
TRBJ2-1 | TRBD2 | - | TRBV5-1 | TGCGCCAGCACCCCTATGATAGCGGGTTACAATGAGCAGTTCTTC | CASTPMIAGYNEQFF
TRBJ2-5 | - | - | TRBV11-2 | TGTGCCAGCAGCGCATCCCTAGGAGAGACCCAGTACTTC | CASSASLGETQYF
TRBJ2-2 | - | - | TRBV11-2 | TGTGCCAGCAGCTTCGGCTCGGACACCGGGGAGCTGTTTTTT | CASSFGSDTGELFF
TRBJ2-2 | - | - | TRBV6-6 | TGTGCCAGCTCGAGAGCCGGGGAGCTGTTTTTT | CASSRAGELFF
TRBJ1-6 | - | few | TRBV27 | TGTGCCAGCGGGACACCAGGGTGGGGGTCACCCCTCCACTTT | CASGTPGWGSPLHF
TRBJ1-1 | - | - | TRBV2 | TGTGCCAGCACCCGTAACAGGGACCTATCCGGAAGGACTGAAGCTTTCTTT | CASTRNRDLSGRTEAFF
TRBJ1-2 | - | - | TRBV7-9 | TGTGCCAGCAGCTTACAGAGGGAGGCTGGTGGCTACACCTTC | CASSLQREAGGYTF
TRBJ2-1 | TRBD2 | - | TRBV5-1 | TGCGCCAGCAGCTCGAGCGGGGGATCGTACAATGAGCAGTTCTTC | CASSSSGGSYNEQFF
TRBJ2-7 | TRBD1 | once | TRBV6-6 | TGTGCCAGCAGTCGGGACAGCAATTCCAACGAGCAGTACTTC | CASSRDSNSNEQYF
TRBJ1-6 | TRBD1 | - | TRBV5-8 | TGTGCCAGCAGCTTAGGGGGCAGGGGGCGCCGGAATTCACCCCTCCACTTT | CASSLGGRGRRNSPLHF
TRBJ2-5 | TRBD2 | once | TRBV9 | TGTGCCAGCAGCGTAGCTCGGAGCGGGGGGGCTTCAATGGAGACCCAGTACTTC | CASSVARSGGASMETQYF
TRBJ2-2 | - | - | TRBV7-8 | TGTGCCAGCAGCTTAGGTCTCATAGGGCAGGGAGACACCGGGGAGCTGTTTTTT | CASSLGLIGQGDTGELFF
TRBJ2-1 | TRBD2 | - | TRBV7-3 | TGTGCCAGCAGCCCACGGACTAGCGGGGGGGCAAACGAGCAGTTCTTC | CASSPRTSGGANEQFF
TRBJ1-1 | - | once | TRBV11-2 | TGTGCCAGCAGCTTATCCGTCGCGGGGCGGATAGCTTTCTTT | CASSLSVAGRIAFF
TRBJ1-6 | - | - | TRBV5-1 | TGCGCCAGCACCCCCCAGGGGCTCGATAATTCACCCCTCCACTTT | CASTPQGLDNSPLHF
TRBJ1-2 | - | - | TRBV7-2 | TGTGCCAGCAGCTCCCGGGACGGGGGCTACACCTTC | CASSSRDGGYTF
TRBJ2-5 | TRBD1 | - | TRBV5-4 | TGTGCCAGCAGCCCGCAATCACAGGGGGCGTACCAAGAGACCCAGTACTTC | CASSPQSQGAYQETQYF
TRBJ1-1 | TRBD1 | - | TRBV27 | TGTGCCAGCACTTTATCGGGTCCAGGGGGCTACACTGAAGCTTTCTTT | CASTLSGPGGYTEAFF
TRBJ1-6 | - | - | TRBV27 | TGTGCCAGCAGGGGGTCGAGACAGAGGAGCTCCTATAATTCACCCCTCCACTTT | CASRGSRQRSSYNSPLHF
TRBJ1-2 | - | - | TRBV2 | TGTGCCAGCAGTGAGAGGGGCTACACCTTC | CASSERGYTF
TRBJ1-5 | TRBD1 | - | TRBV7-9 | TGTGCCAGCAGCGTATGGACAGGGGACGGTAGCAATCAGCCCCAGCATTTT | CASSVWTGDGSNQPQHF
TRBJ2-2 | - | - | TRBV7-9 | TGTGCCAGCAGCTTAAGCCGGGGGGCCACCGGGGAGCTGTTTTTT | CASSLSRGATGELFF
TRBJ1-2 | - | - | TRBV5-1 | TGCGCCAGCAGCGGTACAGGGTACTATGGCTACACCTTC | CASSGTGYYGYTF
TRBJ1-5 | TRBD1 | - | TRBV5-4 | TGTGCCAGCAGCTTGGCAGCTCGACAGGGTAGCAATCAGCCCCAGCATTTT | CASSLAARQGSNQPQHF
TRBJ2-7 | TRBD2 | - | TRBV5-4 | TGTGCCAGCAGCCCTTCTAGCGGAATCGGGGTTGGCGAGCAGTACTTC | CASSPSSGIGVGEQYF
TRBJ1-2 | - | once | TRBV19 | TGTGCCAGTAGTATAGATGTAGTAGGCAGGTACTATGGCTACACCTTC | CASSIDVVGRYYGYTF
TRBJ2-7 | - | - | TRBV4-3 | TGCGCCAGCAGCCAAGTAAGGGGAAGAGTGTCCTACGAGCAGTACTTC | CASSQVRGRVSYEQYF